One and the same sample provided the 23 T cell receptor beta chains below, sequenced in a study of blood T cell repertoires in COVID-19. Measured with immunoSEQ multiplex PCR; TCRdb has only the in-frame clones, and not every one. The sample yields roughly 130,000 clones, about 85% seen once. The sequenced sample was peripheral blood. These receptors all stem from an older man with acute or convalescent COVID-19.

This chain uses TRBV10-2 with TRBJ2-2; the match to TRBD2 covers 8 bases. Germline loops: CDR1 WSHSY, CDR2 SAAADI. After removal of 5 bases from V and 3 bases from J, the junction contained 5 bases not matched to a gene. This CDR3 region has 15 residues. The CDR3 region is CASSKAGGDTGELFF. In DNA form, the CDR3 reads TGCGCCAGCAGTAAGGCGGGGGGAGACACCGGGGAGCTGTTTTTT.

The chain links TRBV7-9 to TRBJ1-1; 11 bases line up with TRBD1. With V trimmed by 3 bases and J by 2 bases, 2 bases remained unmatched. The CDR3 covers 15 residues. Germline assignment: CDR1 SEHNR and CDR2 FQNEAQ (reference sequence). In DNA form, the CDR3 reads TGTGCCAGCAGCTTTGGACAGGGGGCCAACACTGAAGCTTTCTTT. It specifies CASSFGQGANTEAFF. The full variable domain, rest sourced from reference TRBV7-9 and TRBJ1-1, is DTGVSQNPRHKITKRGQNVTFRCDPISEHNRLYWYRQTLGQGPEFLTYFQNEAQLEKSRLLSDRFSAERPKGSFSTLEIQRTEQGDSAMYLCASSFGQGANTEAFFGQGTRLTVV.

This clone came up once. V gene TRBV28 combines with J gene TRBJ1-1; maybe TRBD1 (6 bases). Between the trimmed V and J ends, which lost 9 bases and 0 bases, there was a span of 20 bases. The CDR3 is made up of 16 amino acids. In germline, CDR1 is MDHEN, CDR2 SYDVKM. CDR3 protein: CASSGTHNWMNTEAFF. CDR3 coding DNA: TGTGCCAGTTCCGGGACACACAATTGGATGAACACTGAAGCTTTCTTT.

In its sample, this clone was seen a few times. This chain uses TRBV18 with TRBJ1-1, with 9 bases that match TRBD1. The germline gives CDR1 KGHSH, CDR2 LQKENI. After removal of 6 bases from V and 2 bases from J, the junction contained 10 bases not matched to a gene. This CDR3 spans 16 amino acids. The CDR3 is CASSEQGAGFNTEAFF. Here the CDR3 DNA reads TGTGCCAGCTCCGAACAGGGGGCAGGATTCAACACTGAAGCTTTCTTT.

This rearrangement joins TRBV18 to TRBJ2-3, with D hard to call. Germline V gene sequence: CDR1 KGHSH, CDR2 LQKENI. V dropped 1 base and J dropped 1 base, with 6 bases sitting between them. The CDR3 spans 14 residues. The CDR3 spells CASSPRPGTDTQYF. The DNA for the CDR3 is TGTGCCAGCTCACCACGGCCAGGCACAGATACGCAGTATTTT.

The chain carries TRBV18 and TRBJ1-2; no definite D call. The CDR3 covers 12 residues. CDR1 and CDR2 (germline): KGHSH, LQKENI. V was shortened by 4 bases and J by 5 bases, with 8 bases between the two germline ends. The CDR3 loop reads CASSLGEYGYTF. The DNA for the CDR3 is TGTGCCAGCTCACTTGGGGAGTATGGCTACACCTTC.

This clone came up a few times. This chain links TRBV28 with TRBJ1-2; 12 nucleotides align to TRBD1. V trimming: 3 bases; J trimming: 4 bases; junction bases outside the gene matches: 0. Germline values: CDR1 MDHEN, CDR2 SYDVKM. The CDR3 is 14 amino acids. CDR3 nucleotides: TGTGCCAGCAGTTTGGGACAGGGGGCCTATGGCTACACCTTC. It translates to CASSLGQGAYGYTF.

The chain recombines TRBV6-1 with TRBJ1-5; D is unclear. CDR1 is MNHNS and CDR2 is SASEGT in the germline V gene. The CDR3 loop spans 13 amino acids. Trimming shortened V by 3 bases and J by 6 bases, and 9 bases separated the two germline ends. The DNA of the CDR3 is TGTGCCAGCAGTGACGCGGAATTTCAGCCCCAGCATTTT. This translates into CASSDAEFQPQHF.

V is TRBV15 and J is TRBJ2-1; 11 bases are a match to TRBD2. The germline V gene has CDR1 LNHNV and CDR2 YYDKDF (reference sequence). V lost 7 bases to trimming and J lost 8 bases; unmatched junction nucleotides: 4. There are 13 residues in the CDR3. The CDR3 DNA is TGTGCCACCACTAGCGGGGGGAAAGATGAGCAGTTCTTC. Residues: CATTSGGKDEQFF.

This clone was observed a single time. The J gene is TRBJ2-7, the V gene TRBV6-1; possible D gene TRBD1, 5 bases. The germline V gene encodes CDR1 MNHNS and CDR2 SASEGT. V lost 1 base and J 0 bases, leaving 7 bases between the germline ends. The CDR3 has 14 residues. CDR3 nucleotide sequence: TGTGCCAGCAGTGAAGAACAGGTCTCCTACGAGCAGTACTTC. This codes for CASSEEQVSYEQYF.

The rearrangement uses TRBV4-1 and TRBJ1-2, with TRBD1 identical over 7 bases. V was clipped by 0 bases and J by 8 bases; unmatched bases: 6. CDR1 MGHRA and CDR2 YSYEKL come from the germline V gene. CDR3 length: 14 residues. The CDR3 sequence is CASSQEPRGEGYTF. For the CDR3, the DNA is TGCGCCAGCAGCCAAGAACCCAGGGGGGAAGGCTACACCTTC.

V gene TRBV4-1 combines with J gene TRBJ1-1; 9 nucleotides line up with TRBD1. Trimming removed 4 bases from V and 1 base from J; junction bases left unmatched: 7. The germline gives CDR1 MGHRA, CDR2 YSYEKL. This CDR3 is built from 16 residues. The CDR3 protein is CASSPGTGKANTEAFF. CDR3 DNA sequence: TGCGCCAGCAGCCCTGGGACAGGGAAGGCGAACACTGAAGCTTTCTTT.

This chain links TRBV10-2 with TRBJ2-7, with D possibly being TRBD1 (5 bases). The CDR3 runs 13 residues. The V and J ends lost 8 bases and 3 bases respectively, with 14 bases between them. Germline V gene data show CDR1 as WSHSY and CDR2 as SAAADI. The CDR3 nucleotides are TGCGCCAGCGGGCAGGGCCACTACTACGAGCAGTACTTC. Residues: CASGQGHYYEQYF.

This clone was counted many times. V is TRBV2 and J is TRBJ1-5; D remains unclear. V was clipped by 10 bases and J by 2 bases, with 12 bases between them. The CDR3 runs 13 residues. Germline-derived CDR1 and CDR2 are SNHLY and FYNNEI. CDR3 coding DNA: TGTGCCACAGCCCTTCAGGGCAATCAGCCCCAGCATTTT. It encodes CATALQGNQPQHF. Full variable domain (missing parts from reference TRBV2 and TRBJ1-5): EPEVTQTPSHQVTQMGQEVILRCVPISNHLYFYWYRQILGQKVEFLVSFYNNEISEKSEIFDDQFSVERPDGSNFTLKIRSTKLEDSAMYFCATALQGNQPQHFGDGTRLSIL.

The chain couples TRBV9 to TRBJ1-2; TRBD1 agrees at 7 bases. The CDR3 is made up of 16 amino acids. Trimming at V came to 0 bases and at J to 2 bases, leaving 7 bases not matched to a gene. Germline assignment: CDR1 SGDLS and CDR2 YYNGEE. Written as DNA, the CDR3 is TGTGCCAGCAGCGTAGGTGCAGGGGGTAGGAACTATGGCTACACCTTC. It encodes CASSVGAGGRNYGYTF.

This clone showed up just once. CDR3 coding DNA: TGTGCCAGCAGTGACCTACAGGGGAATGGCTACACCTTC. Translation: CASSDLQGNGYTF. V is TRBV6-1 and J is TRBJ1-2, with 7 bases that match TRBD1. There are 13 residues in the CDR3. The germline V gene has CDR1 MNHNS and CDR2 SASEGT. Losses at the gene ends were 3 bases for V and 6 bases for J; bases not matched to a gene: 4.

The chain has TRBV11-2 and TRBJ2-1; a possible D gene is TRBD1 (7 bases). From germline, CDR1 is SGHAT and CDR2 FQNNGV. This CDR3 spans 12 amino acids. V lost 5 bases to trimming and J lost 12 bases, with 14 bases between them. CDR3 DNA sequence: TGTGCCAGCAGCCAGCAGGAGGGGGCGCAGTTCTTC. Protein sequence: CASSQQEGAQFF.

The gene calls are TRBV27 and TRBJ1-2; D is unclear. Per the germline V gene, CDR1 is MNHEY and CDR2 is SMNVEV (reference sequence). The CDR3 is 18 residues long. V shed 6 bases and J shed 0 bases, with 23 bases lying between them. The CDR3 loop is CASSPLGKRLDSNYGYTF. The CDR3 DNA reads TGTGCCAGCAGCCCCCTCGGGAAAAGGTTGGACTCTAACTATGGCTACACCTTC.

V and J are TRBV6-4 and TRBJ2-1, with D possibly being TRBD2 (6 bases). V lost 3 bases, J lost 8 bases, and 23 bases lay in between. Germline assignment: CDR1 MRHNA and CDR2 SNTAGT. The CDR3 loop spans 17 amino acids. CDR3 sequence: CASSERDSWALMDEQFF. The CDR3 coding sequence is TGTGCCAGCAGTGAGAGGGACTCCTGGGCGCTTATGGATGAGCAGTTCTTC.

The genes are TRBV4-2 and TRBJ1-5; D unresolved. This CDR3 region has 16 residues. The V and J ends lost 1 base and 0 bases respectively, with 10 bases between them. Germline values: CDR1 LGHNA, CDR2 YNFKEQ. The chain's CDR3 is CASSQASGSSNQPQHF. CDR3 in DNA: TGTGCCAGCAGCCAAGCCTCCGGGTCTAGCAATCAGCCCCAGCATTTT.

V and J are TRBV2 and TRBJ2-7; D is unresolved. CDR1 is SNHLY, CDR2 FYNNEI, per germline. The CDR3 has 11 residues. The germline V and J ends were trimmed by 5 bases and 3 bases, with 5 bases remaining between them. The CDR3 DNA sequence: TGTGCCAGCAGTTTTCTCTACGAGCAGTACTTC. Translating it yields CASSFLYEQYF.

The CDR3 sequence is CARSPGGRNNEKLFF. Written as DNA, the CDR3 is TGTGCCAGAAGCCCGGGGGGCAGGAATAATGAAAAACTGTTTTTT. The chain is built from TRBV7-5 and TRBJ1-4. TRBV7-5 is shown as a pseudogene. The CDR3 totals 15 residues.

Here the CDR3 reads CASSRTLLRGTPGWDSEAFF. CDR3 DNA sequence: TGCGCCAGCAGTCGCACCCTCTTGCGAGGGACCCCCGGGTGGGACAGTGAAGCTTTCTTT. The chain has TRBV23-1 and TRBJ1-1; 7 bases fit TRBD1. TRBV23-1 is classed as an ORF, of uncertain function. The V and J ends lost 4 bases and 7 bases, in that order; junction bases with no gene match: 27. The CDR3 spans 20 residues.